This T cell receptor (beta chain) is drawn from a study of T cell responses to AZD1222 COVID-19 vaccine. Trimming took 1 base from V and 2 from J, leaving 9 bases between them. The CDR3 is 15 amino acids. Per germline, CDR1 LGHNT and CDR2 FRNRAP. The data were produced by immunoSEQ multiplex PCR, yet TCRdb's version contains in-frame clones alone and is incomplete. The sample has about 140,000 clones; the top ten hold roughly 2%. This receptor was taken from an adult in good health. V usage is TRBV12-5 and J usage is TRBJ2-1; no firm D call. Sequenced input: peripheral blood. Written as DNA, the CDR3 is TGTGCTAGTGGTTTGGCCCCCGGTGCCTACAATGAGCAGTTCTTC. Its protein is CASGLAPGAYNEQFF.